The text below deals with one T cell receptor (beta chain). This sample was taken from a study of control samples from healthy donors and cancer patients. The repertoire was sequenced with immunoSEQ multiplex PCR; TCRdb's copy has only in-frame clones and lacks some. There are some 120,000 clones in the sample; 85% to 90% occur only once, and 1.1% lies in the top ten. V dropped 5 bases and J dropped 8 bases, with 15 bases sitting between them. The CDR3 has 13 amino acids. CDR1 is SGHAT, CDR2 FQNNGV, per germline. The sequenced material came from PBMCs. The V gene is TRBV11-2, the J gene TRBJ1-2; possible D gene TRBD1, 6 bases. The clonotype originates from a woman aged 50 to 65 with colorectal cancer. Here the CDR3 reads CASSPALQGGYTF. The CDR3 DNA sequence: TGTGCCAGCAGCCCGGCATTACAGGGAGGCTACACCTTC.